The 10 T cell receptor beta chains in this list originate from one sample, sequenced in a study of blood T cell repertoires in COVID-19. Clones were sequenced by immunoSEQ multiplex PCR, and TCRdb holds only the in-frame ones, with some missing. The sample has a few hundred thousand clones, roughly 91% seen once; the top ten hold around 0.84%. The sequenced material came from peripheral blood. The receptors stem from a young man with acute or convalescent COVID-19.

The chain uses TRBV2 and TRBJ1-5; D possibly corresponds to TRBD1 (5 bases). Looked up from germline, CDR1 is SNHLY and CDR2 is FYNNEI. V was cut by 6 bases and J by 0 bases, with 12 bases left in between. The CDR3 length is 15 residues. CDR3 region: CASRETEYSNQPQHF. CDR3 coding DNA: TGTGCCAGCAGGGAGACAGAATATAGCAATCAGCCCCAGCATTTT.

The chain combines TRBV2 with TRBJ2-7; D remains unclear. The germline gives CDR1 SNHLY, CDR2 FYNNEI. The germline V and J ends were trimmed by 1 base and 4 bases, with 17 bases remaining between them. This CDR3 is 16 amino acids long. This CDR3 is CASSEGQIIERYEQYF. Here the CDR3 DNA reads TGTGCCAGCAGTGAAGGGCAGATCATAGAGAGGTACGAGCAGTACTTC.

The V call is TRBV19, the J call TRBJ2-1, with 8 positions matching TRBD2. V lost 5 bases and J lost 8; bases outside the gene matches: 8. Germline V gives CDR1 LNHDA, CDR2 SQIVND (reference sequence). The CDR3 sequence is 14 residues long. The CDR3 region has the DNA TGTGCCAGTAGTGGCCAGCGGGGGAGGTATGAGCAGTTCTTC. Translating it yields CASSGQRGRYEQFF. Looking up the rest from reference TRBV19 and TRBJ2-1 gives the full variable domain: DGGITQSPKYLFRKEGQNVTLSCEQNLNHDAMYWYRQDPGQGLRLIYYSQIVNDFQKGDIAEGYSVSREKKESFPLTVTSAQKNPTAFYLCASSGQRGRYEQFFGPGTRLTVL.

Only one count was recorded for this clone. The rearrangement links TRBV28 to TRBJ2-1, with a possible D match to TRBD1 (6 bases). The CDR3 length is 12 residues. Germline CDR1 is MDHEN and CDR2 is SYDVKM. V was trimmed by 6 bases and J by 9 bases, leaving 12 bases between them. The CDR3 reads CASSHRATEQFF. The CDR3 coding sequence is TGTGCCAGCAGCCACAGGGCCACTGAGCAGTTCTTC.

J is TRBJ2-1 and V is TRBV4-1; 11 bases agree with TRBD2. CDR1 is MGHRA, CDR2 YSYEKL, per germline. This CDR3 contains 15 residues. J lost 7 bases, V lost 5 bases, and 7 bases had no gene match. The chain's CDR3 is CASSFRLAGRNEQFF. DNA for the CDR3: TGCGCCAGCAGCTTCAGACTAGCGGGACGGAATGAGCAGTTCTTC.

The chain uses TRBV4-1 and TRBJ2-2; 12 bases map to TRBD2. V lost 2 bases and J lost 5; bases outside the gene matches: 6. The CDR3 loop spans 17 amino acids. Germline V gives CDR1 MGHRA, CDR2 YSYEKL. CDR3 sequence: CASSQRLAGDHTGELFF. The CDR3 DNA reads TGCGCCAGCAGCCAACGACTAGCGGGGGATCATACCGGGGAGCTGTTTTTT.

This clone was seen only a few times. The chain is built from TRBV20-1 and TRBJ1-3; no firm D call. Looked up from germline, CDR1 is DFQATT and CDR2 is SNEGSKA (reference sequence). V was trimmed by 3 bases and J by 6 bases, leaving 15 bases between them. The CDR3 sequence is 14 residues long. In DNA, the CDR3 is TGCAGTGCTAGTAATATCCGGGGAGCAAACACCATATATTTT. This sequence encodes CSASNIRGANTIYF.

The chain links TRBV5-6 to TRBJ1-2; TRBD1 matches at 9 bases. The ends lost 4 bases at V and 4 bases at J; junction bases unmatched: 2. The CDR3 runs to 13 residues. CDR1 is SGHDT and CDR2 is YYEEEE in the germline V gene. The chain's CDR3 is CASSRGQGYGYTF. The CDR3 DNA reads TGTGCCAGCAGCAGGGGACAGGGCTATGGCTACACCTTC.

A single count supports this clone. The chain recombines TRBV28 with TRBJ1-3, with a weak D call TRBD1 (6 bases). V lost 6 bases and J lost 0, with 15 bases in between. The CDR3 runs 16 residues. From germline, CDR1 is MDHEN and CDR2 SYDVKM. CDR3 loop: CASRYRARRSGNTIYF. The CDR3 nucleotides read TGTGCCAGCAGATACAGGGCTAGACGCTCTGGAAACACCATATATTTT. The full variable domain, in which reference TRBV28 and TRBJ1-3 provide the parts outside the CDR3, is DVKVTQSSRYLVKRTGEKVFLECVQDMDHENMFWYRQDPGLGLRLIYFSYDVKMKEKGDIPEGYSVSREKKERFSLILESASTNQTSMYLCASRYRARRSGNTIYFGEGSWLTVV.

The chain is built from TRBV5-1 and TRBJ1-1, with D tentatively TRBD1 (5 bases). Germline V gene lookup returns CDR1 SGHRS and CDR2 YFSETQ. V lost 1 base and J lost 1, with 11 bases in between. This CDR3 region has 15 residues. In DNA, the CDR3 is TGCGCCAGCAGCTTGCAGGGAAGGGGGAACACTGAAGCTTTCTTT. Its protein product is CASSLQGRGNTEAFF.